This entry lists 15 T cell receptor beta chains sequenced from one sample in a study of shared clonotypes between healthy human individuals. The data were produced by immunoSEQ multiplex PCR, yet TCRdb's version contains in-frame clones alone and is incomplete. This table has 2 million to 2.5 million clones, just under 95% appearing once. Source material: naive CD4+ T cells from PBMCs. The subset: CD45RA+ positively selected. The receptors here all came from a man aged 18-30 years in good health. Some clones in this sample may be carry-over from other donors' samples.

The chain recombines TRBV10-3 with TRBJ2-7, with D perhaps matching TRBD2 (5 bases). This CDR3 spans 14 amino acids. Per the germline V gene, CDR1 is ENHRY and CDR2 is SYGVKD. V was trimmed by 5 bases and J by 2 bases, leaving 13 bases between them. CDR3 coding DNA: TGTGCCATCAGTACTAGGACCTTCCCCTACGAGCAGTACTTC. This codes for CAISTRTFPYEQYF.

The genes are TRBV7-9 and TRBJ1-5, with 8 bases lining up with TRBD1. CDR3 length equals 13 residues. The V segment lost 8 bases and the J segment 5 bases; nucleotides outside the gene matches: 5. The V gene's germline CDR1 is SEHNR and CDR2 FQNEAQ (reference sequence). The CDR3 protein is CASAAQGDQPQHF. The CDR3 DNA is TGTGCCAGCGCGGCACAGGGGGATCAGCCCCAGCATTTT.

The chain couples TRBV7-9 to TRBJ2-3; D is ambiguous. Germline assignment: CDR1 SEHNR and CDR2 FQNEAQ (reference sequence). There are 14 residues in the CDR3. Between the trimmed V and J ends, which lost 7 bases and 0 bases, there was a span of 11 bases. The CDR3 coding sequence is TGTGCCAGCATCAAATTGAGGAGCACAGATACGCAGTATTTT. This gives the protein CASIKLRSTDTQYF.

On this clone: Other nucleotide sequences in the sample specify the same CDR3. V gene TRBV9 combines with J gene TRBJ2-5; TRBD2 matches at 11 bases. This CDR3 is built from 15 residues. CDR1 and CDR2 (germline): SGDLS, YYNGEE. Trimming removed 3 bases from V and 2 bases from J; junction bases left unmatched: 3. CDR3 coding DNA: TGTGCCAGCAGCGCAGGGACTAGCGGACAAGAGACCCAGTACTTC. Its translation is CASSAGTSGQETQYF.

The V gene is TRBV2, the J gene TRBJ2-7; 10 bases agree with TRBD2. V was pared by 3 bases and J by 4 bases, with 9 bases of the junction left unmatched. This CDR3 region has 16 residues. Germline V CDR1 and CDR2: SNHLY, FYNNEI. In DNA, the CDR3 is TGTGCCAGCAGTGATGCGCTAGCGGGAGTGAAGTACGAGCAGTACTTC. It yields the protein CASSDALAGVKYEQYF.

The chain combines TRBV7-8 with TRBJ2-3; 10 bases fit TRBD2. CDR3 length: 20 residues. J gave up 1 base and V 4 bases, and 17 bases lay outside the gene matches. Germline CDR1 SGHVS, CDR2 FQNEAQ. As DNA, the CDR3 is TGTGCCAGCAGCTCGGCCAGGGGACTAGCGAGCGGCTCGGGCACAGATACGCAGTATTTT. This gives the protein CASSSARGLASGSGTDTQYF.

The chain couples TRBV7-2 to TRBJ2-7; D not resolved. The V gene lost 0 bases and the J gene lost 0 bases, with 6 bases spanning the gap. Germline assignment: CDR1 SGHTA and CDR2 FQGNSA. The CDR3 loop spans 14 amino acids. The CDR3 DNA sequence: TGTGCCAGCAGCTTAGCCCCCCTCTCCTACGAGCAGTACTTC. Amino acids: CASSLAPLSYEQYF.

With regard to this clone: Other DNA sequences within the sample encode an identical CDR3. The chain uses TRBV5-1 and TRBJ1-3; D remains ambiguous. The CDR3 loop spans 15 amino acids. CDR1 SGHRS and CDR2 YFSETQ come from the germline V gene. V was shortened by 4 bases and J by 0 bases, with 11 bases between the two germline ends. The CDR3 nucleotides read TGCGCCAGCAGCCTGGCCGCGGGCTCTGGAAACACCATATATTTT. This encodes CASSLAAGSGNTIYF.

The chain links TRBV27 to TRBJ2-1; D possibly corresponds to TRBD1 (6 bases). This CDR3 has 18 amino acids. The V end lost 0 bases, the J end lost 0 bases, and 15 bases lay between the germline ends. CDR1 is MNHEY and CDR2 is SMNVEV in the germline V gene (reference sequence). CDR3 DNA: TGTGCCAGCAGTTTATCGGTTTGGGGACACTTCTCCTACAATGAGCAGTTCTTC. It specifies CASSLSVWGHFSYNEQFF.

V gene TRBV4-3 combines with J gene TRBJ2-1; perhaps TRBD1 as D (6 bases). From germline, CDR1 is LGHNA and CDR2 YSLEER. Trimming cost V 2 bases and J 3 bases, with 11 bases left between them. This CDR3 contains 15 residues. CDR3 region: CASSQLRDIYNEQFF. The CDR3 nucleotides are TGCGCCAGCAGCCAACTCCGGGACATCTACAATGAGCAGTTCTTC.

The rearrangement uses TRBV6-5 and TRBJ1-1, with D perhaps matching TRBD1 (5 bases). The germline gives CDR1 MNHEY, CDR2 SVGAGI. This CDR3 is built from 14 residues. V was shortened by 2 bases and J by 5 bases, with 12 bases between the two germline ends. CDR3 region: CASSYPSRDTEAFF. The CDR3 DNA follows: TGTGCCAGCAGTTACCCATCCAGGGATACTGAAGCTTTCTTT.

The V and J genes are TRBV29-1 and TRBJ2-3; 7 nucleotides align to TRBD2. J gave up 1 base and V 4 bases, and 8 bases lay outside the gene matches. The CDR3 has 15 amino acids. Per the germline V gene, CDR1 is SQVTM and CDR2 is ANQGSEA. The CDR3 loop is CSVAPPTSGTDTQYF. In DNA form, the CDR3 reads TGCAGCGTTGCCCCCCCCACTAGCGGCACAGATACGCAGTATTTT.

Comment on this clone: Within the sample, other DNA sequences also encode this same CDR3. The chain uses TRBV5-4 and TRBJ2-3; D ambiguous. Germline V gene sequence: CDR1 SGHNT, CDR2 YYREEE (reference sequence). This CDR3 spans 13 amino acids. Trimming stripped 0 bases from V and 6 bases from J, with 8 bases between. The CDR3 sequence is CASSLDLSDTQYF. In DNA, the CDR3 is TGTGCCAGCAGCTTGGATCTGTCGGATACGCAGTATTTT.

The chain employs TRBV5-1 and TRBJ1-4; possibly TRBD1 for D (6 bases). Germline V gives CDR1 SGHRS, CDR2 YFSETQ. The CDR3 loop spans 16 amino acids. Trimming cost V 3 bases and J 8 bases, with 20 bases left between them. DNA of the CDR3: TGCGCCAGCAGCTCGGGGGCATCAGCGCAGGGGGAAAAACTGTTTTTT. Translation: CASSSGASAQGEKLFF.

This clone was seen a single time. V is TRBV7-2 and J is TRBJ2-7; perhaps D is TRBD1 or TRBD2 (7 bases each). The V end lost 5 bases, the J end lost 1 base, and 18 bases lay between the germline ends. Per germline, CDR1 SGHTA and CDR2 FQGNSA. This CDR3 is built from 16 residues. The CDR3 protein is CASSQRRGTTSYEQYF. The CDR3 region has the DNA TGTGCCAGCAGCCAGCGCAGGGGGACTACTTCCTACGAGCAGTACTTC.